The 32 T cell receptor beta chains listed next were all sequenced from one sample in a study of blood T cell repertoires in COVID-19. Method: immunoSEQ multiplex PCR; TCRdb's copy keeps in-frame clones and lacks some. Among roughly 56,000 clones, roughly 90% were seen once, and the ten largest hold around a fifth. Sequences were obtained from peripheral blood. The receptors derive from a human donor in a cohort sampled during active COVID-19.

This chain joins TRBV6-6 and TRBJ1-2, with a tentative D call TRBD1 (6 bases). CDR3 length equals 14 residues. Germline assignment: CDR1 MNHNY and CDR2 SVGAGI (reference sequence). Trimming shortened V by 7 bases and J by 0 bases, and 12 bases separated the two germline ends. The CDR3 is CASTSDRANYGYTF. The CDR3 coding sequence is TGTGCCAGCACCTCGGACAGAGCTAACTATGGCTACACCTTC.

V gene TRBV5-1 combines with J gene TRBJ2-5; 10 nucleotides align to TRBD2. The CDR3 runs to 19 residues. The V segment lost 4 bases and the J segment 1 base; nucleotides outside the gene matches: 16. Germline lookup yields CDR1 SGHRS and CDR2 YFSETQ. The CDR3 DNA is TGCGCCAGCAGCCCCGGACAGGTAGCGGGGGGCACAATCCAAGAGACCCAGTACTTC. It is translated as CASSPGQVAGGTIQETQYF. The full variable domain, with the rest looked up from reference TRBV5-1 and TRBJ2-5, is KAGVTQTPRYLIKTRGQQVTLSCSPISGHRSVSWYQQTPGQGLQFLFEYFSETQRNKGNFPGRFSGRQFSNSRSEMNVSTLELGDSALYLCASSPGQVAGGTIQETQYFGPGTRLLVL.

This clone showed up just a few times. This chain uses TRBV7-8 with TRBJ2-2; possibly TRBD2 for D (6 bases). Germline-derived CDR1 and CDR2 are SGHVS and FQNEAQ. The V gene lost 0 bases and the J gene lost 0 bases, with 14 bases spanning the gap. The CDR3 covers 18 residues. The CDR3 DNA reads TGTGCCAGCAGCTTAGCGCCGAGCGGACTAACGAACACCGGGGAGCTGTTTTTT. Translating it yields CASSLAPSGLTNTGELFF.

V gene TRBV28 combines with J gene TRBJ1-5, with TRBD1 as a possible D gene (6 bases). Germline V CDR1 and CDR2: MDHEN, SYDVKM. The CDR3 has 18 amino acids. Between the trimmed V and J ends, which lost 6 bases and 3 bases, there was a span of 24 bases. This CDR3 reads CASSPRTATLGINQPQHF. As DNA, the CDR3 is TGTGCCAGCAGCCCAAGGACAGCTACCCTAGGGATCAATCAGCCCCAGCATTTT.

This clone has only a few counts. V is TRBV7-3 and J is TRBJ1-2; possible D gene TRBD1, 5 bases. Germline V gives CDR1 SGHTA, CDR2 FQGTGA. V was trimmed by 5 bases and J by 7 bases, leaving 14 bases between them. The CDR3 consists of 13 residues. The CDR3 spells CASSPGPGFGYTF. The DNA for the CDR3 is TGTGCCAGCAGCCCAGGCCCAGGGTTTGGCTACACCTTC.

The gene calls are TRBV4-3 and TRBJ2-1; D is unclear. The V gene lost 0 bases and the J gene lost 8 bases, with 8 bases spanning the gap. CDR1 and CDR2 from the germline V gene are LGHNA and YSLEER. This CDR3 is built from 13 residues. The CDR3 sequence: CASSQDLFDEQFF. The DNA for the CDR3 is TGCGCCAGCAGCCAAGATTTATTCGATGAGCAGTTCTTC.

CDR3 DNA: TGCGCCAGCAGCCCAGGGACAGGGGGCGATGGCTACACCTTC. Residues: CASSPGTGGDGYTF. The chain joins TRBV4-1 to TRBJ1-2; TRBD1 aligns across 12 bases. The CDR3 sequence is 14 residues long. Trimming took 4 bases from V and 6 from J; bases not matched to a gene: 3. Germline assignment: CDR1 MGHRA and CDR2 YSYEKL.

V usage is TRBV5-6 and J usage is TRBJ1-4; D is ambiguous. The CDR3 length is 13 residues. Deletions cut 1 base from V and 4 bases from J, with 5 bases between. The germline V gene has CDR1 SGHDT and CDR2 YYEEEE. CDR3 DNA sequence: TGTGCCAGCAGCTTGACAGTTAATGAAAAACTGTTTTTT. Translating it yields CASSLTVNEKLFF.

V gene TRBV7-2 combines with J gene TRBJ2-7; a weak D match, TRBD2 (5 bases). Germline-derived CDR1 and CDR2 are SGHTA and FQGNSA. The V end was cut by 0 bases, the J end by 7 bases, with 10 bases between. The CDR3 has 13 residues. The CDR3 DNA sequence: TGTGCCAGCAGCTTAGCGAGGACGGGGGAGCAGTACTTC. Translated, it gives CASSLARTGEQYF.

The genes are TRBV20-1 and TRBJ2-3, with no clear D. The length of the CDR3 is 11 residues. Germline V gives CDR1 DFQATT, CDR2 SNEGSKA (reference sequence). V was pared by 6 bases and J by 2 bases, with 6 bases between. The CDR3 here is CSAPFTDTQYF. DNA for the CDR3: TGCAGTGCCCCGTTCACAGATACGCAGTATTTT.

The V call is TRBV6-2 or TRBV6-3, the J call TRBJ1-2; possible D gene TRBD1, 5 bases. The germline gives CDR1 MNHEY, CDR2 SVGEGT. There are 12 residues in the CDR3. V was clipped by 2 bases and J by 4 bases, with 5 bases between them. Here the CDR3 DNA reads TGTGCCAGCAGTTACCAGGGCTATGGCTACACCTTC. Protein: CASSYQGYGYTF.

The rearrangement links TRBV5-1 to TRBJ2-1; no clear D. V lost 1 base and J lost 8, with 7 bases in between. The CDR3 is 12 amino acids. Germline assignment: CDR1 SGHRS and CDR2 YFSETQ. The CDR3 bases are TGCGCCAGCAGCTTGTCAGTACATGAGCAGTTCTTC. Translated, it gives CASSLSVHEQFF.

The rearrangement uses TRBV9 and TRBJ2-7; 8 bases fit TRBD2. The CDR3 consists of 15 residues. Germline CDR1 and CDR2: SGDLS and YYNGEE. V lost 4 bases, J lost 3 bases, and 9 bases stayed unmatched. CDR3 sequence reads: CASSPRERGSYEQYF. The CDR3 nucleotides read TGTGCCAGCAGCCCACGGGAGCGGGGGAGCTACGAGCAGTACTTC.

This clone was seen only once. V usage is TRBV5-1 and J usage is TRBJ1-2, with D hard to call. Trimming pared 4 bases from V and 2 bases from J, leaving 3 bases between. The CDR3 sequence is 11 residues long. The germline V gene has CDR1 SGHRS and CDR2 YFSETQ. DNA of the CDR3: TGCGCCAGCAGCGAGAACTATGGCTACACCTTC. This sequence encodes CASSENYGYTF.

This sequence joins TRBV5-1 and TRBJ2-2, with 8 positions matching TRBD2. The germline gives CDR1 SGHRS, CDR2 YFSETQ. The CDR3 has 16 amino acids. Trimming removed 4 bases from V and 5 bases from J; junction bases left unmatched: 10. The DNA for the CDR3 is TGCGCCAGCAGCACCCTTGCGGGGGGCGGTACCGGGGAGCTGTTTTTT. Its protein product is CASSTLAGGGTGELFF.

The rearrangement uses TRBV9 and TRBJ2-3; D call uncertain. V lost 3 bases and J lost 4, with 12 bases in between. Per the germline V gene, CDR1 is SGDLS and CDR2 is YYNGEE. The CDR3 covers 14 residues. DNA for the CDR3: TGTGCCAGCAGCGATCGATCGGTCCCAGATACGCAGTATTTT. Residues: CASSDRSVPDTQYF.

The rearrangement uses TRBV6-2 or TRBV6-3 and TRBJ2-1, with D possibly matching TRBD2 (7 bases). Germline V gene data show CDR1 as MNHEY and CDR2 as SVGEGT. The V gene lost 2 bases and the J gene lost 5 bases, with 13 bases spanning the gap. This CDR3 has 15 amino acids. This chain's CDR3 is CASSYRFGGHNEQFF. The CDR3 DNA sequence: TGTGCCAGCAGTTACCGTTTCGGGGGGCACAATGAGCAGTTCTTC.

The chain carries TRBV5-8 and TRBJ2-7; the D gene is possibly TRBD2 (6 bases). The germline V and J ends were trimmed by 3 bases and 4 bases, with 11 bases remaining between them. Germline V lookup: CDR1 SGHTS, CDR2 YDEGEE. This CDR3 is 13 amino acids long. CDR3 residues: CASSSGLPYEQYF. CDR3 in DNA: TGTGCCAGCAGCTCGGGACTTCCATACGAGCAGTACTTC. Full variable domain (missing parts from reference TRBV5-8 and TRBJ2-7): EAGVTQSPTHLIKTRGQQATLRCSPISGHTSVYWYQQALGLGLQFLLWYDEGEERNRGNFPPRFSGRQFPNYSSELNVNALELEDSALYLCASSSGLPYEQYFGPGTRLTVT.

The rearrangement links TRBV7-2 to TRBJ2-1, with a tentative D call TRBD1 (6 bases). The CDR3 has 10 residues. Between the trimmed V and J ends, which lost 11 bases and 7 bases, there was a span of 9 bases. The V gene's germline CDR1 is SGHTA and CDR2 FQGNSA. The CDR3 bases are TGTGCCCTCAGGGGAAATGAGCAGTTCTTC. Translating it yields CALRGNEQFF.

This chain joins TRBV19 and TRBJ2-5; weak D call: TRBD1 (6 bases). CDR1 and CDR2 (germline): LNHDA, SQIVND (reference sequence). This CDR3 has 14 amino acids. The V end lost 2 bases, the J end lost 5 bases, and 12 bases lay between the germline ends. As DNA, the CDR3 is TGTGCCAGTAGTATATTGGGGACATCGGAGACCCAGTACTTC. It is translated as CASSILGTSETQYF.

In nucleotides, the CDR3 is TGTGCCAGCAGTTTAATGAGGGAAGGTGAGCAGTTCTTC. It specifies CASSLMREGEQFF. The rearrangement uses TRBV27 and TRBJ2-1; possibly TRBD2 for D (5 bases). V lost 2 bases and J 9 bases, leaving 11 bases between the germline ends. The CDR3 extends over 13 amino acids. The germline CDR1 and CDR2 sequences are MNHEY and SMNVEV (reference sequence).

The chain combines TRBV7-2 with TRBJ2-7; TRBD1 is a possible D gene (6 bases). This CDR3 spans 15 amino acids. The germline V gene has CDR1 SGHTA and CDR2 FQGNSA. The V gene lost 5 bases and the J gene lost 1 base, with 15 bases spanning the gap. Here the CDR3 reads CASSRLPDSSYEQYF. Here the CDR3 DNA reads TGTGCCAGCAGCAGACTTCCGGACAGTTCCTACGAGCAGTACTTC.

DNA for the CDR3: TGTGCCAGCTCTAGGCGGGGGGGCCTAAATGAGCAGTTCTTC. Encoded protein: CASSRRGGLNEQFF. The chain employs TRBV7-9 and TRBJ2-1; 9 bases line up with TRBD2. V was pared by 8 bases and J by 7 bases, with 9 bases of the junction left unmatched. The germline V gene encodes CDR1 SEHNR and CDR2 FQNEAQ (reference sequence). The CDR3 has 14 amino acids.

This chain joins TRBV3-1 (or the pseudogene TRBV3-2) and TRBJ2-7; tentative D call: TRBD2 (6 bases). The CDR3 runs 12 residues. Germline CDR1 reads LGHDT; CDR2 reads YNNKEL (reference sequence). Trimming took off 8 bases at V and 1 base at J, with 9 bases between the two ends. CDR3 sequence (DNA): TGTGCCAGCGCGGGGAGTTCCTACGAGCAGTACTTC. Its protein product is CASAGSSYEQYF.

The chain has TRBV5-4 and TRBJ2-7, with D possibly being TRBD2 (5 bases). V lost 1 base, J lost 5 bases, and 13 bases lay in between. The CDR3 consists of 14 residues. From germline, CDR1 is SGHNT and CDR2 YYREEE (reference sequence). DNA of the CDR3: TGTGCCAGCAGCTTGATCGCGGGTCGGCACGAGCAGTACTTC. Protein: CASSLIAGRHEQYF.

The CDR3 spells CASSPYYLNTEAFF. In DNA, the CDR3 is TGTGCCAGCTCCCCGTATTATCTGAACACTGAAGCTTTCTTT. The chain is built from TRBV18 and TRBJ1-1; D not resolved. In germline, CDR1 is KGHSH, CDR2 LQKENI. Trimming took 6 bases from V and 0 from J, leaving 11 bases between them. The CDR3 runs to 14 residues.

V gene TRBV6-4 combines with J gene TRBJ2-1, with 9 bases matching TRBD2. This CDR3 is 13 amino acids long. Germline CDR1 is MRHNA and CDR2 is SNTAGT. Trimming removed 3 bases from V and 11 bases from J; junction bases left unmatched: 5. The CDR3 is CASSELAGWQQFF. CDR3 in DNA: TGTGCCAGCAGTGAGCTAGCGGGGTGGCAGCAGTTCTTC.

The rearrangement links TRBV6-5 to TRBJ2-6, with no clear D. CDR3 size: 14 residues. Germline-derived CDR1 and CDR2 are MNHEY and SVGAGI. V lost 7 bases, J lost 0 bases, and 7 bases lay in between. CDR3 residues: CASIRLSGANVLTF. DNA for the CDR3: TGTGCCAGCATAAGACTCTCTGGGGCCAACGTCCTGACTTTC.

This clone has just a few counts. This chain joins TRBV10-3 and TRBJ2-7, with 7 bases that match TRBD1. The CDR3 spans 14 residues. CDR1 is ENHRY, CDR2 SYGVKD, per germline. With 7 bases clipped from V and 2 bases from J, the junction kept 8 bases outside the gene matches. CDR3 nucleotides: TGTGCCATCAAACCGGACAGGCTAACCTACGAGCAGTACTTC. It is translated as CAIKPDRLTYEQYF.

Note on this clone: The junction departs from the called germline gene at one end, perhaps through a read error. This chain connects TRBV7-7 to TRBJ2-6; D might be TRBD1 (6 bases). The CDR3 covers 18 residues. CDR1 is SSHAT, CDR2 FNYEAQ, per germline (reference sequence). CDR3 residues: CASSLISGTLAGANVLTF. The CDR3 nucleotides are TGTGCTAGCAGCTTAATTAGTGGGACACTGGCTGGGGCCAACGTCCTGACTTTC.

This clone was recorded only once. The V and J genes are TRBV6-2 or TRBV6-3 and TRBJ2-1; 9 nucleotides match TRBD2. The CDR3 is made up of 18 amino acids. J lost 0 bases, V lost 2 bases, and 8 bases had no gene match. Per germline, CDR1 MNHEY and CDR2 SVGEGT. In DNA, the CDR3 is TGTGCCAGCAGTTACCTCCTGACTAGCGGCAGCTCCTACAATGAGCAGTTCTTC. Translated, it gives CASSYLLTSGSSYNEQFF.

In DNA, the CDR3 is TGTGCCAGTAGTATCGGGACAGGGATCTACGCCGGGGAGCTGTTTTTT. As protein: CASSIGTGIYAGELFF. The rearrangement links TRBV19 to TRBJ2-2; 9 nucleotides match TRBD1. CDR3 length: 16 amino acids. The V segment lost 3 bases and the J segment 6 bases; nucleotides outside the gene matches: 8. CDR1 and CDR2 from the germline V gene are LNHDA and SQIVND (reference sequence).